The rows below give T cell receptor beta chains drawn from one sample of a study of T cell responses to AZD1222 COVID-19 vaccine. Assay: immunoSEQ multiplex PCR; the TCRdb copy retains only in-frame clones and omits some. The sample yields 150,000 to 200,000 clones, around 90% seen once. The specimen was peripheral blood, collected on day 0 of AZD1222 vaccination. Every receptor here comes from an adult in good health. CDR3s include the opening cysteine and the closing phenylalanine or tryptophan. D genes are given only for firm matches. Size is omitted from some rows. Given values are once, few, many or a class for expanded clones.

15,TRBJ1-2,.,TRBV5-1,.,CASRGMMLSAYGYTF,TGCGCCAGCAGAGGGATGATGTTGTCCGCCTATGGCTACACCTTC
15,TRBJ2-2,.,TRBV18,.,CASSLDRAGPGELFF,TGTGCCAGCTCGCTCGACAGGGCGGGACCCGGGGAGCTGTTTTTT
14,TRBJ1-1,.,TRBV5-6,.,CASSLDRMNTEAFF,TGTGCCAGCAGCTTGGACAGAATGAACACTGAAGCTTTCTTT
16,TRBJ2-1,TRBD2,TRBV29-1,.,CSAVGGSGSVSGNAFF,TGCAGCGCCGTGGGGGGTAGCGGGAGTGTTTCGGGTAATGCGTTCTTC
15,TRBJ1-2,.,TRBV4-2,.,CASSQELGNRYGYTF,TGTGCCAGCAGCCAAGAGTTGGGTAATAGGTATGGCTACACCTTC
11,TRBJ1-3,.,TRBV30,.,CAWSVVDTIYF,TGTGCCTGGAGTGTAGTGGACACCATATATTTT
18,TRBJ1-4,TRBD1,TRBV11-2,.,CASSLSSFKDRVNEKLFF,TGTGCCAGCAGCTTATCTTCTTTTAAGGACAGGGTTAACGAAAAACTGTTTTTT
13,TRBJ1-1,.,TRBV11-2,.,CASSLARGREAFF,TGTGCCAGCAGCTTAGCACGGGGTAGAGAGGCTTTCTTT
19,TRBJ2-1,.,TRBV13,.,CASSLLEGRLLSSYNEQFF,TGTGCCAGCAGTCTGTTGGAAGGGAGACTGTTAAGCTCCTACAATGAGCAGTTCTTC
11,TRBJ2-3,.,TRBV3-1/TRBV3-2,.,CASSLTDTQYF,TGTGCCAGCAGCCTGACAGATACGCAGTATTTT
14,TRBJ1-3,.,TRBV25-1,.,CASSDVMGGNTIYF,TGTGCCAGCAGCGACGTTATGGGAGGAAACACCATATATTTT
17,TRBJ2-1,TRBD2,TRBV11-2,.,CASSPVWWEGHYNEQFF,TGTGCCAGCAGCCCAGTGTGGTGGGAGGGCCACTACAATGAGCAGTTCTTC
16,TRBJ2-5,TRBD2,TRBV10-3,few,CAISEPGASGSVSQYF,TGTGCCATCAGTGAGCCAGGGGCTAGCGGGAGCGTATCCCAGTACTTC